This is a list of T cell receptor beta chains from one sample in a study of blood T cell repertoires in COVID-19. The assay was immunoSEQ multiplex PCR, and TCRdb's table has in-frame clones only and misses some. The sample includes some 220,000 clones, 70% to 90% of them seen just once. Sequenced material: peripheral blood. Receptors were obtained from a human donor in a cohort sampled during active COVID-19. CDR3s include the opening cysteine and the closing phenylalanine or tryptophan. D genes are given only for firm matches. The size entry is marked missing in some rows and otherwise reads once, few, many or a size class.

j_call	d_call	v_call	clone_size	cdr3_nt	cdr3_aa
TRBJ2-3	TRBD2	TRBV12-3/TRBV12-4	-	TGTGCGGGCGGGAGAGGGACAGATACGCAGTATTTT	CAGGRGTDTQYF
TRBJ2-7	-	TRBV24-1	many	TGTGCCACCAGTGATTTGCAGTTTGCGGGGACTTCCTACGAGCAGTACTTC	CATSDLQFAGTSYEQYF
TRBJ2-2	TRBD1	TRBV19	many	TGTGCCAGTAGTACGGGACAGGCGATAAACACCGGGGAGCTGTTTTTT	CASSTGQAINTGELFF
TRBJ2-3	-	TRBV9	-	TGTGCCAGCAGCGTACGACCCCTCTGGGGGGAGGCCCTAGCAGATACGCAGTATTTT	CASSVRPLWGEALADTQYF
TRBJ1-1	TRBD1	TRBV5-1	-	TGCGCCAGCAGCGAGGGGGCTAGAGCTGAAGCTTTCTTT	CASSEGARAEAFF
TRBJ2-4	-	TRBV27	-	TGTGCCAGCAGTAACGGCGGGAACATTCAGTACTTC	CASSNGGNIQYF
TRBJ2-5	-	TRBV9	-	TGTGCCAGCAGCGTAGGAGACGGGCAAGAGACCCAGTACTTC	CASSVGDGQETQYF
TRBJ2-7	-	TRBV3-1/TRBV3-2	-	TGTGCCAGCAGCCAAGTGTACAGGGAGTACGAGCAGTACTTC	CASSQVYREYEQYF
TRBJ2-6	-	TRBV5-6	-	TGTGCCAGCAGCTTGCCAGGGATAGGGGCCAACGTCCTGACTTTC	CASSLPGIGANVLTF
TRBJ1-5	TRBD1	TRBV2	-	TGTGCCAGCAGTGAGGAACAGGGGAGGCAGCCCCAGCATTTT	CASSEEQGRQPQHF
TRBJ2-5	TRBD1	TRBV7-9	-	TGTGCCAGCAGCCTCGGACAGGGGAGCCAAGAGACCCAGTACTTC	CASSLGQGSQETQYF
TRBJ2-7	-	TRBV3-1/TRBV3-2	-	TGTGCCAGCAGCCTCCTCTCCTACGAGCAGTACTTC	CASSLLSYEQYF
TRBJ1-1	TRBD1	TRBV6-5	-	TGTGCCAGCAGTTACGGGACAGGGGTAGACACTGAAGCTTTCTTT	CASSYGTGVDTEAFF
TRBJ1-6	-	TRBV2	-	TGTGCCAGCAGTGAAGCTCGAACAGGGAATTCACCCCTCCACTTT	CASSEARTGNSPLHF
TRBJ1-4	-	TRBV5-6	-	TGTGCCAGCAGCTTGGCTCCGGCAACTAATGAAAAACTGTTTTTT	CASSLAPATNEKLFF